A single sample gave rise to the 28 T cell receptor beta chains below, sequenced in a study of identical twins. TCRdb itself ran the 5' RACE reads through MiXCR, one entry per CDR3 protein. Of roughly 490,000 distinct CDR3 sequences listed, over 11% are singletons. The sample was also reused in another study, on yellow fever vaccine responses in identical twins.

Sample: CD4+ T cells sorted from blood. Every receptor here comes from a woman between 18 and 29 years old in good health.

The chain combines TRBV28 with TRBJ1-1; 8 bases fit TRBD1. The CDR3 runs to 13 residues. V lost 5 bases to trimming and J lost 11 bases; unmatched junction nucleotides: 10. Germline V gene lookup returns CDR1 MDHEN and CDR2 SYDVKM. For the CDR3, the DNA is TGTGCCAGCAGTCCCCCGGGACAGGTGGAGGCTTTCTTT. This encodes CASSPPGQVEAFF. Using reference TRBV28 and TRBJ1-1 for the parts outside the CDR3, the full variable domain is DVKVTQSSRYLVKRTGEKVFLECVQDMDHENMFWYRQDPGLGLRLIYFSYDVKMKEKGDIPEGYSVSREKKERFSLILESASTNQTSMYLCASSPPGQVEAFFGQGTRLTVV.

The CDR3 DNA is TGCAGTGCTCAGAGCGGGGGGGGCTCCTACAATGAGCAGTTCTTC. It specifies CSAQSGGGSYNEQFF. The chain has TRBV20-1 and TRBJ2-1, with 10 bases identical to TRBD2. The V gene end was trimmed by 5 bases and the J gene end by 0 bases; junction bases not matched to a gene: 4. Germline V gene lookup returns CDR1 DFQATT and CDR2 SNEGSKA (reference sequence). CDR3 length: 15 amino acids.

This clonotype showed up just a few times. CDR3 in amino acids: CASSLTQQGENTGELFF. The CDR3, as DNA: TGTGCCAGCAGTCTGACCCAACAGGGTGAGAACACCGGGGAGCTGTTTTTT. The rearrangement links TRBV28 to TRBJ2-2, with D tentatively TRBD1 (6 bases). CDR3 length equals 17 residues. Germline CDR1 reads MDHEN; CDR2 reads SYDVKM. The V end lost 5 bases, the J end lost 1 base, and 17 bases lay between the germline ends. Based on the CDR3 plus reference TRBV28 and TRBJ2-2, the full variable domain is DVKVTQSSRYLVKRTGEKVFLECVQDMDHENMFWYRQDPGLGLRLIYFSYDVKMKEKGDIPEGYSVSREKKERFSLILESASTNQTSMYLCASSLTQQGENTGELFFGEGSRLTVL.

This clonotype was counted only a few times. V and J are TRBV12-3 or TRBV12-4 and TRBJ1-2; 7 bases are a match to TRBD1. With 3 bases clipped from V and 0 bases from J, the junction kept 4 bases outside the gene matches. The CDR3 totals 15 residues. As DNA, the CDR3 is TGTGCCAGCAGTTTGAAACAGGGGACTAACTATGGCTACACCTTC. It is translated as CASSLKQGTNYGYTF.

This clonotype has only a few counts. The gene calls are TRBV27 and TRBJ2-1; tentative D call: TRBD2 (6 bases). Per germline, CDR1 MNHEY and CDR2 SMNVEV (reference sequence). The ends were cut back, 8 bases at V and 3 bases at J, with 8 bases in the middle. This CDR3 spans 12 amino acids. CDR3 DNA: TGTGCCAGCCGGGACTTCTACAATGAGCAGTTCTTC. This gives the protein CASRDFYNEQFF.

The rearrangement links TRBV10-3 to TRBJ2-1; 10 bases are shared with TRBD1. Losses at the gene ends were 6 bases for V and 4 bases for J; bases not matched to a gene: 12. Germline lookup yields CDR1 ENHRY and CDR2 SYGVKD. The CDR3 extends over 17 amino acids. CDR3 in DNA: TGTGCCATCAGGGAAAAGGGACAGGGGAGGGGATACAATGAGCAGTTCTTC. Protein product: CAIREKGQGRGYNEQFF.

This clonotype was seen a handful of times. CDR3 amino acids: CASSLPGLAGPEEQFF. As DNA, the CDR3 is TGCGCCAGCAGCTTGCCGGGACTAGCGGGTCCGGAGGAGCAGTTCTTC. This chain links TRBV5-1 with TRBJ2-1; 12 positions agree with TRBD2. With V trimmed by 1 base and J by 10 bases, 9 bases remained unmatched. This CDR3 has 16 amino acids. Germline V gives CDR1 SGHRS, CDR2 YFSETQ.

The chain is built from TRBV28 and TRBJ2-4; weak D call: TRBD1 (6 bases). Germline CDR1 reads MDHEN; CDR2 reads SYDVKM. Trimming removed 6 bases from V and 7 bases from J, with 19 bases in between. The CDR3 covers 15 residues. This CDR3 is CASRPAGTKGNIQYF. In nucleotides, the CDR3 is TGTGCCAGCAGACCGGCCGGGACAAAGGGGAACATTCAGTACTTC.

This clonotype turned up a few times. The chain uses TRBV9 and TRBJ2-4; 7 positions match TRBD1. CDR3 length equals 16 residues. Unmatched junction bases numbered 11, after V lost 4 bases and J lost 4 bases. Germline CDR1 and CDR2: SGDLS and YYNGEE. This chain's CDR3 is CASSPTIGTVKNIQYF. As DNA, the CDR3 is TGTGCCAGCAGCCCCACCATCGGGACAGTTAAAAACATTCAGTACTTC.

This clonotype has a count of ten or more. V gene TRBV28 combines with J gene TRBJ2-5, with D uncertain. V dropped 5 bases and J dropped 7 bases, with 14 bases sitting between them. The CDR3 covers 13 residues. Germline V CDR1 and CDR2: MDHEN, SYDVKM. The CDR3 nucleotides are TGTGCCAGCAGTATGGGCCCCTTTGGGACCCAGTACTTC. It specifies CASSMGPFGTQYF.

V usage is TRBV6-1 and J usage is TRBJ2-7; TRBD2 matches 8 bases. CDR3 length: 15 residues. V lost 5 bases and J lost 4; bases outside the gene matches: 10. CDR1 is MNHNS and CDR2 is SASEGT in the germline V gene. CDR3 coding DNA: TGTGCCAGCAGTCCCGCGGGGGGCGCAGCGTACGAGCAGTACTTC. It encodes CASSPAGGAAYEQYF.

This clonotype was observed a handful of times. The V call is TRBV5-1, the J call TRBJ1-1, with D unresolved. Trimming removed 0 bases from V and 1 base from J, with 4 bases in between. CDR1 SGHRS and CDR2 YFSETQ come from the germline V gene. The CDR3 is made up of 13 amino acids. The CDR3 reads CASSLDWNTEAFF. The CDR3 DNA reads TGCGCCAGCAGCTTGGACTGGAACACTGAAGCTTTCTTT. Using reference TRBV5-1 and TRBJ1-1 for the parts outside the CDR3, the full variable domain is KAGVTQTPRYLIKTRGQQVTLSCSPISGHRSVSWYQQTPGQGLQFLFEYFSETQRNKGNFPGRFSGRQFSNSRSEMNVSTLELGDSALYLCASSLDWNTEAFFGQGTRLTVV.

This clonotype was counted ten times or more. The chain carries TRBV29-1 and TRBJ1-1; D is unresolved. The V gene's germline CDR1 is SQVTM and CDR2 ANQGSEA. The CDR3 runs to 14 residues. V was shortened by 7 bases and J by 1 base, with 16 bases between the two germline ends. The CDR3 loop is CSAPSGGPNTEAFF. CDR3 DNA: TGCAGCGCCCCCTCCGGAGGACCGAACACTGAAGCTTTCTTT.

This clonotype has a handful of counts. The V gene is TRBV5-1, the J gene TRBJ1-6; D is ambiguous. V gave up 3 bases and J gave up 7 bases, with 8 bases separating them. CDR1 SGHRS and CDR2 YFSETQ come from the germline V gene. There are 13 residues in the CDR3. This CDR3 reads CASSSDGNSPLHF. The CDR3 region has the DNA TGCGCCAGCAGCTCCGACGGGAATTCACCCCTCCACTTT. Using reference TRBV5-1 and TRBJ1-6 for the parts outside the CDR3, the full variable domain is KAGVTQTPRYLIKTRGQQVTLSCSPISGHRSVSWYQQTPGQGLQFLFEYFSETQRNKGNFPGRFSGRQFSNSRSEMNVSTLELGDSALYLCASSSDGNSPLHFGNGTRLTVT.

This clonotype was found a few times. The V gene is TRBV12-3 or TRBV12-4, the J gene TRBJ1-6; the match to TRBD1 covers 8 bases. The junction had 7 bases not matched to a gene; V was cut back by 3 bases and J by 9 bases. The CDR3 is 15 residues long. The chain's CDR3 is CASSFKTGVGSPLHF. The DNA for the CDR3 is TGTGCCAGCAGTTTTAAGACAGGGGTCGGTTCACCCCTCCACTTT.

This clonotype was recorded many times. The chain links TRBV12-3 or TRBV12-4 to TRBJ2-1, with 11 bases fitting TRBD2. This CDR3 contains 15 residues. After removal of 6 bases from V and 7 bases from J, the junction contained 8 bases not matched to a gene. The DNA of the CDR3 is TGTGCCAGCAGGGCCCTAGCGGGGGGTAAAAATGAGCAGTTCTTC. The encoded protein is CASRALAGGKNEQFF.

This clonotype was detected a few times. The chain carries TRBV2 and TRBJ2-7, with TRBD2 matching 11 bases. V was pared by 5 bases and J by 7 bases, with 7 bases of the junction left unmatched. The CDR3 contains 14 residues. Germline CDR1 reads SNHLY; CDR2 reads FYNNEI. The chain's CDR3 is CASSLAGGPQEQYF. Written as DNA, the CDR3 is TGTGCCAGCAGTTTAGCGGGAGGGCCTCAGGAGCAGTACTTC. The full variable domain, with the rest looked up from reference TRBV2 and TRBJ2-7, is EPEVTQTPSHQVTQMGQEVILRCVPISNHLYFYWYRQILGQKVEFLVSFYNNEISEKSEIFDDQFSVERPDGSNFTLKIRSTKLEDSAMYFCASSLAGGPQEQYFGPGTRLTVT.

The table lists this clonotype with a few counts. The chain links TRBV20-1 to TRBJ2-5, with D tentatively TRBD1 (6 bases). Trimming took off 7 bases at V and 7 bases at J, with 16 bases between the two ends. Germline V CDR1 and CDR2: DFQATT, SNEGSKA (reference sequence). The CDR3 spans 12 residues. CDR3 sequence: CSGGRLQGTQYF. CDR3 nucleotides: TGCAGTGGGGGGCGGTTGCAGGGGACCCAGTACTTC.

This clonotype was found many times. J is TRBJ2-7 and V is TRBV5-1; tentatively, D is TRBD1 (7 bases). V was pared by 4 bases and J by 4 bases, with 18 bases between. Germline V lookup: CDR1 SGHRS, CDR2 YFSETQ. CDR3 length: 15 amino acids. The CDR3 sequence is CASSGGTEVGYEQYF. The CDR3 DNA reads as TGCGCCAGCAGCGGAGGGACAGAAGTTGGGTACGAGCAGTACTTC.

This clonotype has just a few counts. This sequence joins TRBV2 and TRBJ2-3, with D perhaps given as TRBD1 or TRBD2 (6 bases each). This CDR3 contains 18 residues. V shed 3 bases and J shed 4 bases, with 23 bases lying between them. CDR1 and CDR2 from the germline V gene are SNHLY and FYNNEI. CDR3 coding DNA: TGTGCCAGCAGTGACAACGCGGGACAAGGGGGTCGGGCAGATACGCAGTATTTT. Protein: CASSDNAGQGGRADTQYF.

V usage is TRBV29-1 and J usage is TRBJ1-1; 7 nucleotides align to TRBD1. The CDR3 consists of 12 residues. The germline gives CDR1 SQVTM, CDR2 ANQGSEA. Trimming cost V 5 bases and J 4 bases; bases outside gene matches: 4. The CDR3 here is CSVTGVGTEAFF. For the CDR3, the DNA is TGCAGCGTTACAGGGGTGGGCACTGAAGCTTTCTTT. The full variable domain, its missing parts supplied by reference TRBV29-1 and TRBJ1-1, is SAVISQKPSRDICQRGTSLTIQCQVDSQVTMMFWYRQQPGQSLTLIATANQGSEATYESGFVIDKFPISRPNLTFSTLTVSNMSPEDSSIYLCSVTGVGTEAFFGQGTRLTVV.

This sequence joins TRBV6-1 and TRBJ2-7, with D perhaps matching TRBD2 (5 bases). The CDR3 length is 13 residues. Per the germline V gene, CDR1 is MNHNS and CDR2 is SASEGT. Trimming removed 6 bases at V and 6 bases at J, with 15 bases between. CDR3 residues: CASSLRLSLEQYF. CDR3 in DNA: TGTGCCAGCAGCCTAAGACTATCCCTCGAGCAGTACTTC.

This clonotype was counted between two and nine times. The chain recombines TRBV2 with TRBJ2-5; D may be TRBD2 (5 bases). From germline, CDR1 is SNHLY and CDR2 FYNNEI. V lost 1 base and J lost 1, with 10 bases in between. The CDR3 has 15 residues. The CDR3 reads CASSEGTPGQETQYF. DNA for the CDR3: TGTGCCAGCAGTGAAGGGACTCCCGGCCAAGAGACCCAGTACTTC.

In this sample, this clonotype turned up a few times. An end of the junction does not agree with germline; a read error may underlie this. The chain's CDR3 is CASSPDVSGPNVLTF. The CDR3 DNA reads as TGTGCCAGCTCACCAGACGTCTCTGGGCCCAACGTCCTGACTTTC. V usage is TRBV18 and J usage is TRBJ2-6, with D unresolved. The germline V gene encodes CDR1 KGHSH and CDR2 LQKENI. CDR3 length equals 15 residues.

This clonotype came up a few times. J is TRBJ2-7 and V is TRBV9; TRBD2 aligns across 8 bases. Germline V CDR1 and CDR2: SGDLS, YYNGEE. There are 17 residues in the CDR3. After removal of 0 bases from V and 1 base from J, the junction contained 9 bases not matched to a gene. The CDR3, as DNA: TGTGCCAGCAGCGTAGGAGGCGGGGGGACGGGATCCTACGAGCAGTACTTC. Its protein is CASSVGGGGTGSYEQYF.

This chain connects TRBV27 to TRBJ1-2; possible D gene TRBD1, 6 bases. The germline V gene encodes CDR1 MNHEY and CDR2 SMNVEV (reference sequence). The CDR3 has 15 amino acids. The V gene lost 6 bases and the J gene lost 2 bases, with 16 bases spanning the gap. The CDR3 nucleotides are TGTGCCAGCAGAGGGGGAGGGAAAGGGAACTATGGCTACACCTTC. This sequence encodes CASRGGGKGNYGYTF.

The chain has TRBV29-1 and TRBJ1-3; D unresolved. Looked up from germline, CDR1 is SQVTM and CDR2 is ANQGSEA. The CDR3 is made up of 12 amino acids. Trimming pared 6 bases from V and 4 bases from J, leaving 10 bases between. The CDR3 here is CSVQLAGNTIYF. Written as DNA, the CDR3 is TGCAGCGTCCAGTTGGCCGGAAACACCATATATTTT.

This clonotype was detected only a few times. This chain links TRBV20-1 with TRBJ1-2, with a possible D match to TRBD1 (6 bases). This CDR3 has 12 amino acids. Trimming removed 0 bases at V and 8 bases at J, with 10 bases between. Germline V CDR1 and CDR2: DFQATT, SNEGSKA (reference sequence). In nucleotides, the CDR3 is TGCAGTGCTAGAGAGGGGGCGGGCGGCTACACCTTC. Translated: CSAREGAGGYTF.